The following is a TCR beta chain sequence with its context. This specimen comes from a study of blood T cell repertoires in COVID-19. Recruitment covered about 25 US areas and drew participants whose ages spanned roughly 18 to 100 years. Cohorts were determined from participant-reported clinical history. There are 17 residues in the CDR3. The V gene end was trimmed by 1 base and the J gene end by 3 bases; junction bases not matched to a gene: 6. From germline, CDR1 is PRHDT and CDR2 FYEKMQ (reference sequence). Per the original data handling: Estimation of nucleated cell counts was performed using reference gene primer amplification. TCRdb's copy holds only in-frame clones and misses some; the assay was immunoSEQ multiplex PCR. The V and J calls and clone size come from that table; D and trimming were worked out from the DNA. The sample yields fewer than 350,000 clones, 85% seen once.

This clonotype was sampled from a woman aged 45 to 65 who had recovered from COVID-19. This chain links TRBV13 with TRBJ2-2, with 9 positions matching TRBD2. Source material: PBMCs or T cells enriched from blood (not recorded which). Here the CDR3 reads CASSLVASGAHTGELFF. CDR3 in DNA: TGTGCCAGCAGCTTAGTGGCTAGCGGGGCCCACACCGGGGAGCTGTTTTTT.